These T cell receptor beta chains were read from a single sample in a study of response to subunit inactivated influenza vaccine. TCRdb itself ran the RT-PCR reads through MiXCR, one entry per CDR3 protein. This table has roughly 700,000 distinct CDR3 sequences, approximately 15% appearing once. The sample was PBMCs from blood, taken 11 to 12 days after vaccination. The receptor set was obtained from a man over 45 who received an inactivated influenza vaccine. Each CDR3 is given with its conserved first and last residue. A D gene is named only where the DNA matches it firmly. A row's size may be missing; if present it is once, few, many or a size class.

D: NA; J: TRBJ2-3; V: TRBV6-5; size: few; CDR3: CASSYQGRMSNTQYF; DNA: TGTGCCAGCAGTTATCAGGGTCGGATGAGTAATACGCAGTATTTT
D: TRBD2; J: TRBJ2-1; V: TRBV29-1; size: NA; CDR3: CSAPGLADEQSF; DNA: TGCAGCGCCCCGGGACTAGCGGATGAGCAGTCCTTC
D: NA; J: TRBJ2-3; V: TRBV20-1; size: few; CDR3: CSARAGQGRDTQYF; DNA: TGCAGTGCTAGAGCGGGGCAGGGAAGAGATACGCAGTATTTT
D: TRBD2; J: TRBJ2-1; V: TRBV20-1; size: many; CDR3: CSAREAGTSGRYEQFF; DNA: TGCAGTGCTAGAGAAGCCGGGACTAGCGGGAGATATGAGCAGTTCTTC
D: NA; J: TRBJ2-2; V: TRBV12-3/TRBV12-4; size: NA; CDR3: CASSLGNWQGGYTGELFF; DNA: TGTGCCAGCAGTTTAGGGAACTGGCAGGGAGGTTACACCGGGGAGCTGTTTTTT
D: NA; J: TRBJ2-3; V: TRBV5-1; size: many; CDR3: CASSATGDTDTQYF; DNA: TGCGCCAGCAGCGCAACCGGGGACACAGATACGCAGTATTTT
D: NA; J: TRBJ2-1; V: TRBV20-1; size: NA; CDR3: CTSSRYYNEQFF; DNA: TGCACGAGCTCGCGTTACTACAATGAGCAGTTCTTC
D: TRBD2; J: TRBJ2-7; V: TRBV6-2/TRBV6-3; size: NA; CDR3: CASFTGGDPPREQYF; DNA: TGTGCCAGCTTTACCGGGGGGGACCCCCCCCGCGAGCAGTACTTC
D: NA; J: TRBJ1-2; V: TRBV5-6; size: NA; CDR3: CASSAVPGGYTF; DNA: TGTGCCAGCAGCGCGGTCCCAGGAGGCTACACCTTC
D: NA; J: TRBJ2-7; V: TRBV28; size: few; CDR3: CASSLHPARYEQYF; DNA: TGTGCCAGCAGTCTTCATCCCGCCCGGTACGAGCAGTACTTC
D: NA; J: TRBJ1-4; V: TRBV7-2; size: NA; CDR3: CASRPPGASNEKLFF; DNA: TGTGCCAGCAGGCCGCCAGGGGCCTCTAATGAAAAACTGTTTTTT
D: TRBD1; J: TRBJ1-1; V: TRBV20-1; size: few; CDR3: CSARSLGTGGTEAFF; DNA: TGCAGTGCTAGATCACTAGGGACAGGGGGGACTGAAGCTTTCTTT
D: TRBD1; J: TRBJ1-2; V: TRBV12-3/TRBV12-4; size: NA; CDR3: CASSSRDRGRGYTF; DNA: TGTGCCAGCAGTTCTCGGGACAGGGGTCGGGGCTACACCTTC
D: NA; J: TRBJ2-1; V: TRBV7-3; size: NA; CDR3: CASSPGFTNEQFF; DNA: TGTGCCAGCAGCCCGGGTTTCACCAATGAGCAGTTCTTC
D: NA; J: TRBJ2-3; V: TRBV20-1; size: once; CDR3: CSGQGADGPGVSFVTDTQYF; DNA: TGCAGTGGCCAGGGAGCCGACGGCCCGGGAGTGTCTTTTGTTACAGATACGCAGTATTTT
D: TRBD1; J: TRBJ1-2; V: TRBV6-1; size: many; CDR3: CASNTGTGNYGYTF; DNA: TGTGCCAGCAACACCGGGACAGGGAACTATGGCTACACCTTC
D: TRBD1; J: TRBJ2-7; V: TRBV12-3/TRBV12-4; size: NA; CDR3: CASSFGPGQGSYEQYF; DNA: TGTGCCAGCAGTTTCGGACCGGGACAGGGCTCCTACGAGCAGTACTTC
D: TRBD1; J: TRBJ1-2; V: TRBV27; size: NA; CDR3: CASRLDRASGYTF; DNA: TGTGCCAGCAGACTTGACAGGGCGTCTGGCTACACCTTC
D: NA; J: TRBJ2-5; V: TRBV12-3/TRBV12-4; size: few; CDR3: CASSLGDLRYQETQYF; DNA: TGTGCCAGCAGTTTAGGGGACTTGAGGTACCAAGAGACCCAGTACTTC
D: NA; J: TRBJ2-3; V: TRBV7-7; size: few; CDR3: CASSLIWADTQYF; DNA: TGTGCTAGCAGCTTAATTTGGGCAGATACGCAGTATTTT
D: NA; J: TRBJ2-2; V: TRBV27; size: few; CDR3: CASSFSSWGGNTGELFF; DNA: TGTGCCAGCAGTTTCTCATCTTGGGGAGGGAACACCGGGGAGCTGTTTTTT
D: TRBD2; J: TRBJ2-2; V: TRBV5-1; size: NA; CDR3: CASSLAPSGGAGELFF; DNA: TGCGCCAGCAGCTTGGCCCCTAGCGGGGGGGCCGGGGAGCTGTTTTTT
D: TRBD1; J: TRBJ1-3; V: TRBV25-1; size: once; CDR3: CASSEGQGARNTIYF; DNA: TGTGCCAGCAGTGAAGGACAGGGGGCCAGAAACACCATATATTTT
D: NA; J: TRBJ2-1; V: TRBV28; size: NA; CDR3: CASSPPGLGRNEQFF; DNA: TGTGCCAGCAGTCCCCCGGGCCTGGGCCGCAATGAGCAGTTCTTC
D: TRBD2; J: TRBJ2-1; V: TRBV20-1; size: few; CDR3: CSARAPGLPYNEQFF; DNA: TGCAGTGCTAGAGCCCCGGGACTACCCTACAATGAGCAGTTCTTC
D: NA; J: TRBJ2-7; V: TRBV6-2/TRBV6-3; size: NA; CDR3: CASSYASRVNYEQYF; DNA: TGTGCCAGCAGTTATGCCAGCCGGGTGAACTACGAGCAGTACTTC
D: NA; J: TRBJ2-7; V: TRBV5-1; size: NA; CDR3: CASSLRGGPYEQYF; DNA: TGCGCCAGCAGCTTGAGGGGGGGGCCCTACGAGCAGTACTTC
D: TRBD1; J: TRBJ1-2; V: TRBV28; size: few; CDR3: CASSSGSQGRGGYTF; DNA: TGTGCCAGCAGTTCGGGCTCACAGGGGAGAGGAGGCTACACCTTC
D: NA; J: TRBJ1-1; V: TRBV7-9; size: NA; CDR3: CASSFQGVRTTEAFF; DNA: TGTGCCAGCAGCTTTCAGGGCGTCCGGACCACTGAAGCTTTCTTT
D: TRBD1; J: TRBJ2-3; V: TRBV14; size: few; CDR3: CASSRTLTGLTDTQYF; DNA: TGTGCCAGCAGCCGGACTTTGACAGGGCTCACAGATACGCAGTATTTT
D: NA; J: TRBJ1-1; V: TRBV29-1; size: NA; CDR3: CSVAWTANTEAFF; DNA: TGCAGCGTGGCCTGGACAGCGAACACTGAAGCTTTCTTT
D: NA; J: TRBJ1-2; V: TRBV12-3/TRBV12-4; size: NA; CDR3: CASSLPTNYGYTF; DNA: TGTGCCAGCAGTCTCCCGACTAACTATGGCTACACCTTC
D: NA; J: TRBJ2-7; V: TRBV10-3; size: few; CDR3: CAIRKGDISYEQYF; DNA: TGTGCCATCCGGAAGGGGGACATCTCCTACGAGCAGTACTTC
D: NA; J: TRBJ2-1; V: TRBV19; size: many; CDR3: CASSISGGTYNEQFF; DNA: TGTGCCAGTAGTATTTCCGGGGGCACTTACAATGAGCAGTTCTTC
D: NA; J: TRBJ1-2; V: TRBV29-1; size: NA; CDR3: CSVGPRGANYGYTF; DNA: TGCAGCGTTGGTCCGAGGGGAGCTAACTATGGCTACACCTTC
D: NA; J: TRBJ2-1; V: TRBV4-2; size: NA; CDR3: CASSQDYFEQFF; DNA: TGTGCCAGCAGCCAAGATTATTTTGAGCAGTTCTTC
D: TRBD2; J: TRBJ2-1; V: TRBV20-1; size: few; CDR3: CSARGVGRAPYNEQFF; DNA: TGCAGTGCTAGAGGGGTCGGGAGGGCCCCTTACAATGAGCAGTTCTTC
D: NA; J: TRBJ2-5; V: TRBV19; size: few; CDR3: CASRGRYETQYF; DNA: TGTGCCAGTAGGGGCAGGTATGAGACCCAGTACTTC
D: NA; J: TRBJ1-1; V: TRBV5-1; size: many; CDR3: CASSLASGFNTEAFF; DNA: TGCGCCAGCAGCTTGGCCTCGGGCTTCAACACTGAAGCTTTCTTT
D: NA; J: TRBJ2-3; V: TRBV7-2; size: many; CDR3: CATDTGPNTDTQYF; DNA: TGTGCCACCGATACAGGGCCCAACACAGATACGCAGTATTTT
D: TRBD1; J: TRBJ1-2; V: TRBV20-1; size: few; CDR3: CSARLTGGIGGYTF; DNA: TGCAGTGCTAGGCTGACAGGGGGCATAGGTGGCTACACCTTC
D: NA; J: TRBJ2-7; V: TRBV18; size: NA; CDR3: CASSPSRAYEQYF; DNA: TGTGCCAGCTCACCATCGCGGGCCTACGAGCAGTACTTC
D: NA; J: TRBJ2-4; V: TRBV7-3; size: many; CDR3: CASSLDFKNIQYF; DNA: TGTGCCAGCAGCCTCGACTTTAAAAACATTCAGTACTTC
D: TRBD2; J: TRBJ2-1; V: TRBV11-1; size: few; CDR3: CASSQGQAGLAGTYNEQFF; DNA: TGTGCCAGCAGCCAGGGACAGGCCGGACTAGCGGGGACCTACAATGAGCAGTTCTTC
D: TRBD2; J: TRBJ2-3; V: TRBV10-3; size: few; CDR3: CAISGLAGRIDTQYF; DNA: TGTGCCATCAGCGGACTAGCGGGGAGGATAGATACGCAGTATTTT
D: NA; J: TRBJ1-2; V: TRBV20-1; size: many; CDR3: CSASYRDGYTF; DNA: TGCAGTGCTAGTTACAGGGATGGCTACACCTTC
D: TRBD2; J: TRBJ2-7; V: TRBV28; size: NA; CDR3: CASSWDSGGKSSYEQYF; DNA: TGTGCCAGCAGTTGGGATAGCGGGGGAAAGAGCTCCTACGAGCAGTACTTC
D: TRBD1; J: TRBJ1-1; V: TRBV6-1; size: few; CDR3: CASSQNRGWTEAFF; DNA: TGTGCCAGCAGCCAGAACAGGGGGTGGACTGAAGCTTTCTTT
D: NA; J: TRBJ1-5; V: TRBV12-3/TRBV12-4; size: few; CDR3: CASRLAGASNQPQHF; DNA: TGTGCCAGCAGACTTGCGGGAGCTAGCAATCAGCCCCAGCATTTT
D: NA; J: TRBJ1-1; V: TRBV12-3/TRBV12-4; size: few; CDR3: CASTSGGAHTEAFF; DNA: TGTGCCAGCACTTCCGGGGGGGCGCACACTGAAGCTTTCTTT
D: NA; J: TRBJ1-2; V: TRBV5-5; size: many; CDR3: CASSASSNYGYTF; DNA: TGTGCCAGCAGCGCCAGCAGTAACTATGGCTACACCTTC
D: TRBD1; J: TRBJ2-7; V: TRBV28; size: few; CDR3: CASSTRDRGTYEQYF; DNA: TGTGCCAGCAGTACTCGGGACAGGGGGACCTACGAGCAGTACTTC
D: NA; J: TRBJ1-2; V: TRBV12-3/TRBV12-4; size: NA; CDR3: CASSLVPGTYGYTF; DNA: TGTGCCAGCAGTTTAGTTCCGGGGACCTATGGCTACACCTTC
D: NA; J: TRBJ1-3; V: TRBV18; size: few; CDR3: CASSPGLAGNTIYF; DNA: TGTGCCAGCTCACCGGGGTTGGCTGGAAACACCATATATTTT
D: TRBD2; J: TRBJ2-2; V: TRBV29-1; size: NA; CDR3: CSVAGGTGELFF; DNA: TGCAGCGTAGCGGGAGGCACCGGGGAGCTGTTTTTT
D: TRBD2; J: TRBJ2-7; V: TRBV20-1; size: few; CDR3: CSARPVWSGGPYEQYF; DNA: TGCAGTGCTAGACCAGTCTGGAGCGGGGGGCCCTACGAGCAGTACTTC
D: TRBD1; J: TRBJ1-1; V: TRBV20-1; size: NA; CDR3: CSATTGAANTEAFF; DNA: TGCAGTGCCACGACAGGGGCGGCGAACACTGAAGCTTTCTTT
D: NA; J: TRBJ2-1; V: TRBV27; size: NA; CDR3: CASSLRQYGNEQFF; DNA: TGTGCCAGCAGTTTACGACAATATGGCAATGAGCAGTTCTTC
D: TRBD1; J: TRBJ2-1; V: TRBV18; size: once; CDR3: CASFGTASNEQFF; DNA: TGTGCCAGCTTCGGGACAGCTTCCAATGAGCAGTTCTTC